Listed below are T cell receptor beta chains from one sample, sequenced in a study of response to subunit inactivated influenza vaccine. Via MiXCR, TCRdb re-called the RT-PCR reads, giving one row per CDR3 protein. The top ten clones hold less than 2.5% of a sample with 400,000 to 550,000 distinct CDR3 sequences, about 25% of them seen once. Sequencing was performed on CD4+ T cells sorted from PBMCs, taken around 5 days after vaccination. The receptors derive from a man aged 50 or older who received an inactivated influenza vaccine. Both conserved end residues are part of each CDR3. Fields, in order: V gene, D gene, J gene, clone size, CDR3 DNA, CDR3 protein. A D gene is named only where the DNA matches it firmly. Clone size appears in some rows only: once, few, many, or a class for an expanded clone.

V gene: TRBV29-1; D gene: -; J gene: TRBJ2-5; clone size: few; CDR3 DNA: TGCAGCGAGGGAGGACAGGCTGGCGGGACCCAGTACTTC; CDR3 protein: CSEGGQAGGTQYF
V gene: TRBV24-1; D gene: TRBD1; J gene: TRBJ2-3; clone size: few; CDR3 DNA: TGTGCCACCAGTGTTGGACAGGGGAGGACAGATACGCAGTATTTT; CDR3 protein: CATSVGQGRTDTQYF
V gene: TRBV20-1; D gene: TRBD1; J gene: TRBJ1-1; clone size: few; CDR3 DNA: TGCAGTGCTAGTATGGGGACAGCCTTGATGAACACTGAAGCTTTCTTT; CDR3 protein: CSASMGTALMNTEAFF
V gene: TRBV7-6; D gene: TRBD2; J gene: TRBJ2-3; clone size: few; CDR3 DNA: TGTGCCAGCAGCTCGCGGGGGGCCGCCACAGATACGCAGTATTTT; CDR3 protein: CASSSRGAATDTQYF
V gene: TRBV3-1; D gene: TRBD2; J gene: TRBJ2-7; clone size: few; CDR3 DNA: TGTGCCAGCAGCCAGACTAGCGGGGACTACGAGCAGTACTTC; CDR3 protein: CASSQTSGDYEQYF
V gene: TRBV7-9; D gene: TRBD1; J gene: TRBJ1-3; clone size: few; CDR3 DNA: TGTGCCAGCAGCTCGCCGCCGGGACAGGGCACATACACCATATATTTT; CDR3 protein: CASSSPPGQGTYTIYF
V gene: TRBV5-1; D gene: TRBD2; J gene: TRBJ2-1; clone size: few; CDR3 DNA: TGCGCCAGCAGCTTAGTGGGACTAGCGGGCGATGAGCAGTTCTTC; CDR3 protein: CASSLVGLAGDEQFF
V gene: TRBV5-1; D gene: TRBD1; J gene: TRBJ2-5; clone size: many; CDR3 DNA: TGCGCCAGCAGCTTGGCCGACAGGGGTCGGGGAGAGACCCAGTACTTC; CDR3 protein: CASSLADRGRGETQYF
V gene: TRBV7-9; D gene: TRBD2; J gene: TRBJ2-2; clone size: -; CDR3 DNA: TGTGCCAGCAGGCATCTAGCGGGACTAACGAACACCGGGGAGCTGTTTTTT; CDR3 protein: CASRHLAGLTNTGELFF
V gene: TRBV24-1; D gene: -; J gene: TRBJ2-1; clone size: -; CDR3 DNA: TGTGCCACCAGTGGGGCTCCCCCGGGCAATGAGCAGTTCTTC; CDR3 protein: CATSGAPPGNEQFF
V gene: TRBV7-2; D gene: -; J gene: TRBJ2-2; clone size: few; CDR3 DNA: TGTGCCAGCAGACCCAGCGGGAACACCGGGGAGCTGTTTTTT; CDR3 protein: CASRPSGNTGELFF
V gene: TRBV5-1; D gene: TRBD1; J gene: TRBJ1-6; clone size: -; CDR3 DNA: TGCGCCAGCAGCCTATCTTCAGGGGGCGCGAATTCACCCCTCCACTTT; CDR3 protein: CASSLSSGGANSPLHF
V gene: TRBV12-3/TRBV12-4; D gene: -; J gene: TRBJ2-1; clone size: -; CDR3 DNA: TGTGCCAGCATCCCACGTTCGGGGCTCCGCTCCTACAATGAGCAGTTCTTC; CDR3 protein: CASIPRSGLRSYNEQFF
V gene: TRBV7-9; D gene: TRBD2; J gene: TRBJ2-1; clone size: once; CDR3 DNA: TGTGCCAGCAGCTTAGGAGGGACTAGGTCCTACAATGAGCAGTTCTTC; CDR3 protein: CASSLGGTRSYNEQFF
V gene: TRBV7-9; D gene: -; J gene: TRBJ1-1; clone size: -; CDR3 DNA: TGTGCCAGCAGTACCCAGGCGGACACTGAAGCTTTCTTT; CDR3 protein: CASSTQADTEAFF
V gene: TRBV12-3/TRBV12-4; D gene: TRBD1; J gene: TRBJ1-3; clone size: -; CDR3 DNA: TGTGCCAGCAGCCACCGCAGGGGGCGATCTGGAAACACCATATATTTT; CDR3 protein: CASSHRRGRSGNTIYF
V gene: TRBV20-1; D gene: -; J gene: TRBJ2-3; clone size: few; CDR3 DNA: TGCAGTGCTAGCCGGGGAAAATTAGATACGCAGTATTTT; CDR3 protein: CSASRGKLDTQYF
V gene: TRBV7-6; D gene: TRBD2; J gene: TRBJ2-1; clone size: -; CDR3 DNA: TGTGCCAGCAGCCCCAGCGGGGGGGTGCACAATGAGCAGTTCTTC; CDR3 protein: CASSPSGGVHNEQFF
V gene: TRBV12-3/TRBV12-4; D gene: -; J gene: TRBJ2-7; clone size: -; CDR3 DNA: TGTGCCAGCAGTTTAGCGGGCCAGGCGGTGCAGTACTTC; CDR3 protein: CASSLAGQAVQYF
V gene: TRBV7-6; D gene: -; J gene: TRBJ1-5; clone size: few; CDR3 DNA: TGTGCCAGCAGCTCAGCGGGTCGAACCTGCGGGAAGCAGCCCCAGCATTTT; CDR3 protein: CASSSAGRTCGKQPQHF
V gene: TRBV6-2/TRBV6-3; D gene: TRBD1; J gene: TRBJ2-7; clone size: few; CDR3 DNA: TGTGCCAGCAGTACGGACAGGATGCGCGAGCAGTACTTC; CDR3 protein: CASSTDRMREQYF
V gene: TRBV7-6; D gene: TRBD2; J gene: TRBJ2-1; clone size: -; CDR3 DNA: TGTGCCAGCAGCTTAGCGTCTGCGGGGGGCTCCTACAATGAGCAGTTCTTC; CDR3 protein: CASSLASAGGSYNEQFF
V gene: TRBV5-5; D gene: TRBD1; J gene: TRBJ2-7; clone size: -; CDR3 DNA: TGTGCCAGCAGCTTGGGACAGGGGGCGAGGGTGTCCTACGAGCAGTACTTC; CDR3 protein: CASSLGQGARVSYEQYF
V gene: TRBV7-3; D gene: TRBD1; J gene: TRBJ2-3; clone size: -; CDR3 DNA: TGTGCCAGCAGCTTGGGACAGCGGACGACGCAGTATTTT; CDR3 protein: CASSLGQRTTQYF
V gene: TRBV7-8; D gene: TRBD1; J gene: TRBJ2-3; clone size: few; CDR3 DNA: TGTGCCAGCAGCTTGGACAGGGTCGCAGATACGCAGTATTTT; CDR3 protein: CASSLDRVADTQYF
V gene: TRBV28; D gene: -; J gene: TRBJ1-6; clone size: few; CDR3 DNA: TGTGCCAGCAGTTTTCCGGCCTATAATTCACCCCTCCACTTT; CDR3 protein: CASSFPAYNSPLHF
V gene: TRBV4-2; D gene: TRBD1; J gene: TRBJ2-7; clone size: few; CDR3 DNA: TGTGCCAGCAGCGCGGAGACAGGGACGCGAGAGCAGTACTTC; CDR3 protein: CASSAETGTREQYF